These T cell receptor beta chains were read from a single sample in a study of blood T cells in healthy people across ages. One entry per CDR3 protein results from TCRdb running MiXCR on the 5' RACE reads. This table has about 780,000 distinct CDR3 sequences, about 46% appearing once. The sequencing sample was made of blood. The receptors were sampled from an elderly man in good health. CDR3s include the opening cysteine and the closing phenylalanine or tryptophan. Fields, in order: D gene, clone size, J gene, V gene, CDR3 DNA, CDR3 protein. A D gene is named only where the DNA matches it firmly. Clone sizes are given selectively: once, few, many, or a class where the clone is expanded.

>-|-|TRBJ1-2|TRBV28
TGTGCCAGCAGCATGGACAGTTGGGGGTATGGCTACACCTTC
CASSMDSWGYGYTF
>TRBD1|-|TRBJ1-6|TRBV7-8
TGTGCCAGCAGCTTCCGGACAGGGGCCAATTCACCCCTCCACTTT
CASSFRTGANSPLHF
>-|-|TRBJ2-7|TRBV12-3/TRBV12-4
TGTGCCAGCAGTTCCACTAGGGGGGCCTACGAGCAGTACTTC
CASSSTRGAYEQYF
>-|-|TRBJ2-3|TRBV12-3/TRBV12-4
TGTGCCAGCAGTTTAGAAAGGGGAGGAGCAGATGCGCAGTATTTC
CASSLERGGADAQYF
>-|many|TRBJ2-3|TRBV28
TGTGCCAGCAGTTTAGGGGGCCTAAGGTCAGATACGCAGTATTTT
CASSLGGLRSDTQYF
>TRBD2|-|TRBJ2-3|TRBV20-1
TGCAGTGCTATCGCAGGACTAGCCGGCAGCACAGATACGCAGTATTTT
CSAIAGLAGSTDTQYF
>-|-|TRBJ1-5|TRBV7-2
TGTGCCAGCAGCTTAGAGGTTTGGACTTCGGGAAATCAGCCCCAGCATTTT
CASSLEVWTSGNQPQHF
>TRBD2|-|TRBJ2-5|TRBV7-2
TGTGCCAGCAGCCTACTAGCGGGGCCGGCAGAGACCCAGTACTTC
CASSLLAGPAETQYF
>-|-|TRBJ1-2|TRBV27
TGTGCCAGCAGTTTATCCCCAGTCTATGGCTACACCTTC
CASSLSPVYGYTF
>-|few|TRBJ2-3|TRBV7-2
TGTGCCAGCGCCCCGGGTAGACGCGGGAGCACAGATACGCAGTATTTT
CASAPGRRGSTDTQYF
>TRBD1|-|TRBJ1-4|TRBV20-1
TGCAGTGTTCGAACAGGGGTTGGTGAAAAACTGTTTTTT
CSVRTGVGEKLFF
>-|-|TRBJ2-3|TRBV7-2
TGTGCCAGCAGCTATCAGCGGAGCACAGATACGCGGTATTTT
CASSYQRSTDTRYF
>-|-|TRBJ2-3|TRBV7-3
TGTGCCAGCAGCCCCCCCGGTTTCCTACAGTCGGATACGCAGTATTTT
CASSPPGFLQSDTQYF
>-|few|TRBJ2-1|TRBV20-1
TGCAGTGCTAGGTCGGGGTTGAGCTCCTACAATGAGCAGTTCTTC
CSARSGLSSYNEQFF
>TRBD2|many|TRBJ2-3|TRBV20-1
TGCAGTGCTGAGTCCCGGACTAGCGGGGGCACAGATACGCAGTATTTT
CSAESRTSGGTDTQYF
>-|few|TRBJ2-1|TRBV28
TGTGCCAGCAGTGGTGGGGTCACCGATGAGCAGTTCTTC
CASSGGVTDEQFF
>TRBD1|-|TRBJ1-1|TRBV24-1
TGTGCCACCAGTGATAGACAGGGGCCAGCTTTCTTT
CATSDRQGPAFF
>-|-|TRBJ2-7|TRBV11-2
TGTGCCAGCAGCTTAGACGTCAGGGCTATGAATGAGCAGTACTTC
CASSLDVRAMNEQYF
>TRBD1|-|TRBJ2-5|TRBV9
TGTGCCAGCAGCGGCACAGGGGGTAGGGAAGAGACCCAGTACTTC
CASSGTGGREETQYF
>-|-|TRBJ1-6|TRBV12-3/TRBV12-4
TGTGCCAGCAGTTCTCGACAGTCTGCGCCACCCCTCCACTTT
CASSSRQSAPPLHF
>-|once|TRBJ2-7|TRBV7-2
TGTGCCAGCAGCTTTACAGGGGAGGCTATCTACGAGCAGTACTTC
CASSFTGEAIYEQYF
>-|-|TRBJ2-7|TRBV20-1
TGCAGTGCTAGAGGTTTGCGGGACAGCTACTCCTACGAGCAGTACTTC
CSARGLRDSYSYEQYF